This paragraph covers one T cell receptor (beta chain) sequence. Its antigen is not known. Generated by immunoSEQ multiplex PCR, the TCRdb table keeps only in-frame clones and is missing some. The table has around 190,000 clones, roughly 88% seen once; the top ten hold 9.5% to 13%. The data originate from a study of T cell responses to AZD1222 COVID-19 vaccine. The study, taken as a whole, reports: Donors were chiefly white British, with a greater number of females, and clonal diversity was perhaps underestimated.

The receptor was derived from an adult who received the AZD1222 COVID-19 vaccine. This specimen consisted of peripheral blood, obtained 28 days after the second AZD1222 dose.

The CDR3 region is CAISESAGTDDQPQHF. CDR3 nucleotides: TGTGCCATCAGTGAGTCAGCGGGGACAGACGATCAGCCCCAGCATTTT. The V and J genes are TRBV10-3 and TRBJ1-5; 7 positions match TRBD1. From germline, CDR1 is ENHRY and CDR2 SYGVKD. The CDR3 consists of 16 residues. V shed 0 bases, J shed 5 bases, and the junction held 7 bases outside the gene matches.